This T cell receptor beta chain was sequenced in a study of multiple sclerosis patients with progressive multifocal leukoencephalopathy. Findings of the study overall: Preferential TRBV-TRBJ pairings or common gene usage were not detected at PML. PML-onset expanded TRB clones were detectable before and during natalizumab therapy.

Germline CDR1 SNHLY, CDR2 FYNNEI. V lost 4 bases to trimming and J lost 0 bases, with 7 bases between them. The CDR3 is 14 amino acids. This clone was found once. Its antigen remains unknown. Using immunoSEQ multiplex PCR, the repertoire was profiled, and TCRdb retains in-frame clones only, with some absent. In the table there are about 30,000 clones, approximately 92% of which are singletons. Indicated time point: before natalizumab initiation. T0 blood was collected before the first natalizumab infusion. Source material: PBMCs. The chain recombines TRBV2 with TRBJ2-1, with TRBD2 as a possible D gene (5 bases). The source is a man aged 25 to 40 with multiple sclerosis. CDR3 residues: CASSVRGSYNEQFF. CDR3 coding DNA: TGTGCCAGCAGTGTCCGGGGCTCCTACAATGAGCAGTTCTTC.